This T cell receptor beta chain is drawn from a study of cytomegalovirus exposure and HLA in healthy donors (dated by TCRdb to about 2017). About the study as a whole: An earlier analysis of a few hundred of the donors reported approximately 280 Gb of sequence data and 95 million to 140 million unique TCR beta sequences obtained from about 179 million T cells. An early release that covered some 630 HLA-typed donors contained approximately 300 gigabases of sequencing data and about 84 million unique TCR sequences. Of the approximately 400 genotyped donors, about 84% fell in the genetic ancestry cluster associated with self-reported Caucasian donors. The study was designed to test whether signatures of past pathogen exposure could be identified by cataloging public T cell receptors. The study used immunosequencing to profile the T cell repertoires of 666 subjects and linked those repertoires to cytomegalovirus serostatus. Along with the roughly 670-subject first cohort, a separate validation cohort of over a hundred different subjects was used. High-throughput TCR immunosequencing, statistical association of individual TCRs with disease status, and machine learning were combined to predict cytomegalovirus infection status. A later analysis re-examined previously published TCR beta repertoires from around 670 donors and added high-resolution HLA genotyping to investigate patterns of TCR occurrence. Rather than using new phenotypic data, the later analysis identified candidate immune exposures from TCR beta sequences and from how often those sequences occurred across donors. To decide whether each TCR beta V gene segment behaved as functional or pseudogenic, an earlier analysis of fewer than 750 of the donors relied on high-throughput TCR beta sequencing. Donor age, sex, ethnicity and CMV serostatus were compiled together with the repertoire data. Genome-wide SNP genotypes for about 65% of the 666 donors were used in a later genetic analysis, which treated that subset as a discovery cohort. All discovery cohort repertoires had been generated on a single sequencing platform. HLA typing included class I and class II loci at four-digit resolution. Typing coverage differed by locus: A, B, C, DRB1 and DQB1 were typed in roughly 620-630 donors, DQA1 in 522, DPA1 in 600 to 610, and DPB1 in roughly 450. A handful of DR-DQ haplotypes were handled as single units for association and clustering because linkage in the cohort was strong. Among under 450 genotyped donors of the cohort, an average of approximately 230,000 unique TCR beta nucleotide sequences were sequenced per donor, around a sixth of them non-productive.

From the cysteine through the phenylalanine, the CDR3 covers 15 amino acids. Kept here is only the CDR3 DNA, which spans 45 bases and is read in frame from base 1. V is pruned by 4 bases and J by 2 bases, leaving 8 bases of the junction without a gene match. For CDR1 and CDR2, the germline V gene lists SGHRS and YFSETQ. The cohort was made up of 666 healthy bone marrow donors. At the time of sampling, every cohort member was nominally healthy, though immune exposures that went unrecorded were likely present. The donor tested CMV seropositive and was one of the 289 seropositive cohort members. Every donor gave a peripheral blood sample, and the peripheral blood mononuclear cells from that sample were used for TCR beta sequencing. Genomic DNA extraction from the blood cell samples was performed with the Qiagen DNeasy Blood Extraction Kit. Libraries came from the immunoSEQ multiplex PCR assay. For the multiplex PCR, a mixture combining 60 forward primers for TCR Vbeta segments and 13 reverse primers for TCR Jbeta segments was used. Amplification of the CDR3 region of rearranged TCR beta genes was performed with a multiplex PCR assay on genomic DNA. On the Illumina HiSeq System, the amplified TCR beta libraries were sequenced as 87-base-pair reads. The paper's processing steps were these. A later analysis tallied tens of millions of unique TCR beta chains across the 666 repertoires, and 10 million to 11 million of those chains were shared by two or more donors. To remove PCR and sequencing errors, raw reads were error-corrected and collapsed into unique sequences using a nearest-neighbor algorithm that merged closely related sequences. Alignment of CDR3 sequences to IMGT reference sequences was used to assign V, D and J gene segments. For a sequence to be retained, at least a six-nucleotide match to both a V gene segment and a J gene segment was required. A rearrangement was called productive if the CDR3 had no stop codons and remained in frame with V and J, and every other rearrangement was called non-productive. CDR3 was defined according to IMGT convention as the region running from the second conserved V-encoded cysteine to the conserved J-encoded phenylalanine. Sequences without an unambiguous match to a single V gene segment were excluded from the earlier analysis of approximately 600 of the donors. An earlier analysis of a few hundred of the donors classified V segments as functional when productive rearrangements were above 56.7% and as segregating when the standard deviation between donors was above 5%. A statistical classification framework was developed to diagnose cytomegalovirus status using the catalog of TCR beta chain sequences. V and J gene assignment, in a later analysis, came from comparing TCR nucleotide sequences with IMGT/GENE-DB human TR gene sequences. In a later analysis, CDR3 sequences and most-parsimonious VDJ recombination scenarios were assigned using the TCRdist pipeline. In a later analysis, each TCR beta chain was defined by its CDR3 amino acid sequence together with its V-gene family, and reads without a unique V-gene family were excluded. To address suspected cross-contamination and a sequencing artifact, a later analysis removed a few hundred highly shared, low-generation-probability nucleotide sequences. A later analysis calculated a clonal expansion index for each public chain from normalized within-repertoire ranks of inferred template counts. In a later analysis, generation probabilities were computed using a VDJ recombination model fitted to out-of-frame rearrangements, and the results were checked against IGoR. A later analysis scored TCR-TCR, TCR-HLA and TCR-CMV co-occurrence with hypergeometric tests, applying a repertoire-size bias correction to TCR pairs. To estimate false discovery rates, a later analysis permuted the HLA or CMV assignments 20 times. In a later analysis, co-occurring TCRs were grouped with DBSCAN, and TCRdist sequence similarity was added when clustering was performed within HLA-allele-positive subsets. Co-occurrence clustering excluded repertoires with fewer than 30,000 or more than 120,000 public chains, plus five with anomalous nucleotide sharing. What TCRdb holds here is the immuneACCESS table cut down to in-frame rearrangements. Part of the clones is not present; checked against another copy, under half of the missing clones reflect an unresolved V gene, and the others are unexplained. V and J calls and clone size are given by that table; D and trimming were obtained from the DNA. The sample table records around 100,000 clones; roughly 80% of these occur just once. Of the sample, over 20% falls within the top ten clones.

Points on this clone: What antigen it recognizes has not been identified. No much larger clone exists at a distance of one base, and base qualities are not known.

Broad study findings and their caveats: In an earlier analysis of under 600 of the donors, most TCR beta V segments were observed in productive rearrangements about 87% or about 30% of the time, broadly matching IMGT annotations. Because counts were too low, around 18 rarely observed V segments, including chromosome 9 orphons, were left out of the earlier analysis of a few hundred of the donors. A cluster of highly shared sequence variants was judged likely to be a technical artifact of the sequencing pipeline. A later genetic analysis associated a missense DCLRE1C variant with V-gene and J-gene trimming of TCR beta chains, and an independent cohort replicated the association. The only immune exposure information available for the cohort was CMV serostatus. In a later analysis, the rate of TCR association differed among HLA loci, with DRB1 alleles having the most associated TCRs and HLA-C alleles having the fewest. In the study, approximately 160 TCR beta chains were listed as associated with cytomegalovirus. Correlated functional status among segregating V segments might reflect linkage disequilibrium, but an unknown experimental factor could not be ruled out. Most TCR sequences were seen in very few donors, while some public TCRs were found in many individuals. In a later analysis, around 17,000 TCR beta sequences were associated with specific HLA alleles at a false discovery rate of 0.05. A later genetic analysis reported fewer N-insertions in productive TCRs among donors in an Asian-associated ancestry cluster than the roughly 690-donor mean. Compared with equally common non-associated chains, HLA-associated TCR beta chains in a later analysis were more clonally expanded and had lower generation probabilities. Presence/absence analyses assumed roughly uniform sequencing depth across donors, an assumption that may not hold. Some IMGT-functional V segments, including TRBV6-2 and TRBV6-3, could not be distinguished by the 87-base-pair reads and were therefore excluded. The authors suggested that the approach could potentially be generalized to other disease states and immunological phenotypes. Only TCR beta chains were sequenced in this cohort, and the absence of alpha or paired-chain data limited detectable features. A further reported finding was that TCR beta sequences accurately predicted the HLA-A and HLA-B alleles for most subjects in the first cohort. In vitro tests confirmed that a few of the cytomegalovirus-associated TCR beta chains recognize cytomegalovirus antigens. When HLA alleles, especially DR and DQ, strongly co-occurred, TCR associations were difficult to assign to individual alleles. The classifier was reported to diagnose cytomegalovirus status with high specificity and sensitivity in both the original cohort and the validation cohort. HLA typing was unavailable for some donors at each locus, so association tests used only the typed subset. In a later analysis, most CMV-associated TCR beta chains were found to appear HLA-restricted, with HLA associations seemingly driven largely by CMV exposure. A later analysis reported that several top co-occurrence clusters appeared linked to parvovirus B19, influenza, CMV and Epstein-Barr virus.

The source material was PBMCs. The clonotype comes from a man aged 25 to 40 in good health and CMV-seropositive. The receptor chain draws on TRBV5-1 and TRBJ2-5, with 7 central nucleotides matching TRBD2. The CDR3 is CASSRRTRQQETQYF. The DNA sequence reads TGCGCCAGCAGCCGGAGGACTAGGCAACAAGAGACCCAGTACTTC.